Shown below are 26 T cell receptor beta chains from a single sample sequenced in a study of blood T cells in healthy people across ages (dated by TCRdb to the mid-2010s). Receptors were amplified or captured by 5' RACE. For sequencing, an Illumina HiSeq 2500 was employed. A second PCR of roughly 6 to 11 cycles was run with a J-beta primer mix and a sample-barcoded 5' primer. The public reads were reprocessed in TCRdb via fastp at Q25 and MiXCR, keeping in-frame beta chains. Each CDR3 protein appears once, grouped with its most common genes and DNA. The sample records around 990,000 distinct CDR3 sequences, more than 30% of which are singletons. The ten largest clonotypes hold roughly 14% of the sample. The sequenced material came from blood. These receptors were taken from a man between 18 and 29 years old in good health.

The rearrangement joins TRBV24-1 to TRBJ2-2; weak D call: TRBD1 (6 bases). The CDR3 runs to 18 residues. V lost 0 bases, J lost 5 bases, and 18 bases lay in between. Germline CDR1 is KGHDR and CDR2 is SFDVKD. The chain's CDR3 is CATSDLAGTSAWTGELFF. The CDR3 nucleotides read TGTGCCACCAGTGATTTGGCCGGGACAAGTGCATGGACCGGGGAGCTGTTTTTT.

The V gene is TRBV12-3 or TRBV12-4, the J gene TRBJ1-5, with TRBD1 identical over 9 bases. The CDR3 is 14 amino acids. After removal of 5 bases from V and 9 bases from J, the junction contained 8 bases not matched to a gene. The CDR3 DNA is TGTGCCAGCAGTCTCCGGACAGGGGTAGGGCCCCAGCATTTT. It is translated as CASSLRTGVGPQHF.

This clonotype was seen a few times. The chain carries TRBV4-2 and TRBJ2-7; no clear D gene. The CDR3 is made up of 15 amino acids. Germline V gene sequence: CDR1 LGHNA, CDR2 YNFKEQ. Trimming shortened V by 0 bases and J by 4 bases, and 13 bases separated the two germline ends. CDR3 sequence reads: CASSQDRLRVYEQYF. CDR3 bases: TGTGCCAGCAGCCAAGATCGGCTTAGAGTGTACGAGCAGTACTTC.

The chain is built from TRBV7-2 and TRBJ2-1, with D unclear. Germline values: CDR1 SGHTA, CDR2 FQGNSA. The germline V and J ends were trimmed by 5 bases and 4 bases, with 18 bases remaining between them. CDR3 size: 16 residues. The DNA for the CDR3 is TGTGCCAGCAGCCGAGGTTCTTCAAGACCTTACAATGAGCAGTTCTTC. Translating it yields CASSRGSSRPYNEQFF.

Notes on this clonotype: A read error may account for a junction end that differs from germline. This chain uses TRBV6-1 with TRBJ1-6; maybe TRBD1 (6 bases). The CDR3 extends over 15 amino acids. Germline-derived CDR1 and CDR2 are MNHNS and SASEGT. CDR3 region: CASSDLGQGNSPPHF. The CDR3 nucleotides read TGTGCCAGCAGTGATCTCGGGCAGGGGAATTCACCCCCCCACTTT.

The chain recombines TRBV2 with TRBJ1-2, with 7 bases matching TRBD1. The germline gives CDR1 SNHLY, CDR2 FYNNEI. Unmatched junction bases numbered 12, after V lost 6 bases and J lost 5 bases. The CDR3 loop spans 15 amino acids. The CDR3 DNA is TGTGCCAGCAGGACGGACAGGTTGGGACGGTATGGCTACACCTTC. This encodes CASRTDRLGRYGYTF.

The chain has TRBV12-3 or TRBV12-4 and TRBJ1-1, with 9 bases identical to TRBD1. Trimming removed 4 bases from V and 1 base from J; junction bases left unmatched: 13. This CDR3 contains 18 residues. CDR3 DNA: TGTGCCAGCAGTTCAGCGGGGACAGGGTTTTTAGGGAACACTGAAGCTTTCTTT. It encodes CASSSAGTGFLGNTEAFF.

The rearrangement links TRBV29-1 to TRBJ2-1, with a weak D call TRBD2 (6 bases). The germline V and J ends were trimmed by 6 bases and 2 bases, with 14 bases remaining between them. Per the germline V gene, CDR1 is SQVTM and CDR2 is ANQGSEA. The CDR3 has 14 residues. The CDR3 region is CSVPGTGAYNEQFF. CDR3 DNA sequence: TGCAGCGTCCCCGGGACGGGGGCCTACAATGAGCAGTTCTTC.

The chain combines TRBV4-3 with TRBJ1-4; a possible D gene is TRBD1 (5 bases). The CDR3 spans 19 residues. Between the trimmed V and J ends, which lost 0 bases and 0 bases, there was a span of 17 bases. CDR1 LGHNA and CDR2 YSLEER come from the germline V gene. The CDR3 sequence is CASSQDRRGYLATNEKLFF. In DNA, the CDR3 is TGCGCCAGCAGCCAAGATAGACGGGGCTACCTGGCAACTAATGAAAAACTGTTTTTT.

The rearrangement joins TRBV7-2 to TRBJ2-1; TRBD1 aligns across 8 bases. Germline lookup yields CDR1 SGHTA and CDR2 FQGNSA. The CDR3 spans 15 residues. V shed 5 bases and J 5 bases; nucleotides not matched to a gene: 8. CDR3 in DNA: TGTGCCAGCAGCCCCGCAGGGGGCAATAACAATGAGCAGTTCTTC. Encoded protein: CASSPAGGNNNEQFF.

The chain couples TRBV7-9 to TRBJ2-5; perhaps D is TRBD1 or TRBD2 (5 bases each). This CDR3 contains 14 residues. Trimming stripped 2 bases from V and 1 base from J, with 8 bases between. Germline V gene lookup returns CDR1 SEHNR and CDR2 FQNEAQ (reference sequence). The CDR3 here is CASSLQGPQETQYF. DNA of the CDR3: TGTGCCAGCAGCTTACAGGGACCCCAAGAGACCCAGTACTTC.

The CDR3 region has the DNA TGTGCCAGCAGTGTAGGCAGGACGAACTATGGCTACACCTTC. Protein product: CASSVGRTNYGYTF. The chain combines TRBV2 with TRBJ1-2; D is unresolved. V shed 4 bases and J shed 2 bases, with 11 bases lying between them. The CDR3 is 14 amino acids. CDR1 is SNHLY, CDR2 FYNNEI, per germline.

This clonotype showed up just a few times. CDR3 loop: CASSLPGGSGTQYF. Here the CDR3 DNA reads TGTGCCAGCAGTTTGCCAGGCGGCAGCGGTACGCAGTATTTT. The chain recombines TRBV28 with TRBJ2-3, with D tentatively TRBD2 (5 bases). The CDR3 has 14 residues. The germline CDR1 and CDR2 sequences are MDHEN and SYDVKM. Trimming took 3 bases from V and 8 from J, leaving 15 bases between them.

Points on this clonotype: A junction end diverges from the germline sequence, so it may reflect a read error. V is TRBV4-3 and J is TRBJ2-7; D unclear. The CDR3 totals 15 residues. Germline lookup yields CDR1 LGHNA and CDR2 YSLEER. CDR3 nucleotides: TGCGCCAGCAGTCAAGAGGCAACGGCGCGCTACGAGCAGTACTTC. Residues: CASSQEATARYEQYF.

The chain couples TRBV20-1 to TRBJ1-2; a possible D gene is TRBD1 (5 bases). The CDR3 length is 13 residues. With 2 bases removed from V and 3 bases from J, the gap between germline ends came to 10 bases. The germline gives CDR1 DFQATT, CDR2 SNEGSKA (reference sequence). For the CDR3, the DNA is TGCAGTGCTAGAAACAGGCCCGACTATGGCTACACCTTC. Translated, it gives CSARNRPDYGYTF.

V is TRBV27 and J is TRBJ1-1; 7 bases match TRBD1. The V gene end was trimmed by 8 bases and the J gene end by 3 bases; junction bases not matched to a gene: 12. CDR1 and CDR2 from the germline V gene are MNHEY and SMNVEV (reference sequence). CDR3 length: 15 residues. The CDR3 reads CASPVPGTEYTEAFF. DNA for the CDR3: TGTGCCAGCCCCGTTCCCGGGACAGAGTACACTGAAGCTTTCTTT.

The rearrangement uses TRBV20-1 and TRBJ2-3, with 9 bases that match TRBD1. CDR1 is DFQATT and CDR2 is SNEGSKA in the germline V gene (reference sequence). The CDR3 contains 14 residues. After removal of 6 bases from V and 4 bases from J, the junction contained 8 bases not matched to a gene. In DNA, the CDR3 is TGCAGTGCATACAGGGGGCGCTCGGCAGATACGCAGTATTTT. Translating it yields CSAYRGRSADTQYF.

The chain employs TRBV7-2 and TRBJ2-1; D uncertain. The CDR3 length is 14 residues. The V gene's germline CDR1 is SGHTA and CDR2 FQGNSA. The V end was cut by 6 bases, the J end by 9 bases, with 18 bases between. Here the CDR3 reads CASRRLGAPVEQFF. The CDR3 region has the DNA TGTGCCAGCAGGAGGCTGGGCGCCCCCGTTGAGCAGTTCTTC.

Only one count was recorded for this clonotype. V usage is TRBV6-2 or TRBV6-3 and J usage is TRBJ2-3; D remains ambiguous. CDR1 is MNHEY, CDR2 SVGEGT, per germline. The CDR3 is 15 amino acids. V was trimmed by 0 bases and J by 2 bases, leaving 9 bases between them. CDR3 region: CASSYSSRYTDTQYF. The DNA of the CDR3 is TGTGCCAGCAGTTACTCGTCCCGATACACAGATACGCAGTATTTT.

The chain employs TRBV7-9 and TRBJ2-2; D unclear. The CDR3 length is 18 residues. Germline V lookup: CDR1 SEHNR, CDR2 FQNEAQ (reference sequence). V shed 4 bases and J shed 4 bases, with 22 bases lying between them. Here the CDR3 DNA reads TGTGCCAGCAGCTCAAAAAATAGACAAACTCCGGGCACCGGGGAGCTGTTTTTT. Translating gives CASSSKNRQTPGTGELFF.

This clonotype was counted a single time. The chain links TRBV20-1 to TRBJ2-3, with D unresolved. Germline CDR1 DFQATT, CDR2 SNEGSKA (reference sequence). The CDR3 totals 11 residues. V was clipped by 7 bases and J by 6 bases, with 11 bases between them. The CDR3: CSGLPGDTQYF. The CDR3 DNA reads TGCAGTGGTCTACCCGGGGATACGCAGTATTTT.

The CDR3 sequence is CSARPINQPQHF. Here the CDR3 DNA reads TGCAGTGCCAGACCCATCAATCAGCCCCAGCATTTT. V is TRBV20-1 and J is TRBJ1-5; D is undetermined. Per germline, CDR1 DFQATT and CDR2 SNEGSKA (reference sequence). CDR3 size: 12 residues. Trimming pared 6 bases from V and 3 bases from J, leaving 9 bases between.

This clonotype was counted at least ten times. The chain is built from TRBV7-2 and TRBJ2-5, with D possibly being TRBD1 (6 bases). V lost 2 bases to trimming and J lost 1 base, with 8 bases between them. Germline CDR1 SGHTA, CDR2 FQGNSA. There are 14 residues in the CDR3. The CDR3 nucleotides are TGTGCCAGCAGCTTAAACAGGGTCCAAGAGACCCAGTACTTC. Amino acids: CASSLNRVQETQYF.

This clonotype was picked up a small number of times. The genes are TRBV7-9 and TRBJ1-2, with 9 bases that match TRBD1. V shed 5 bases, J shed 1 base, and the junction held 8 bases outside the gene matches. The length of the CDR3 is 16 residues. Germline CDR1 SEHNR, CDR2 FQNEAQ (reference sequence). DNA of the CDR3: TGTGCCAGCAGCAGACAGGGGGGGACCCATAACTATGGCTACACCTTC. Protein: CASSRQGGTHNYGYTF.

This clonotype was seen more than once but under ten times. The chain is built from TRBV6-5 and TRBJ2-4; D is possibly TRBD1 (6 bases). V lost 1 base and J 3 bases, leaving 22 bases between the germline ends. CDR3 size: 19 residues. Germline V CDR1 and CDR2: MNHEY, SVGAGI. This chain's CDR3 is CASSYFPQDSRLGKNIQYF. In DNA, the CDR3 is TGTGCCAGCAGTTACTTCCCCCAGGACAGTCGATTAGGCAAAAACATTCAGTACTTC.

This clonotype was found a few times. The genes are TRBV12-3 or TRBV12-4 and TRBJ2-7; tentative D call: TRBD1 (6 bases). The CDR3 consists of 12 residues. Trimming stripped 6 bases from V and 6 bases from J, with 12 bases between. The CDR3 reads CASSRQGSEQYF. The CDR3 DNA follows: TGTGCCAGCAGCCGCCAGGGGTCCGAGCAGTACTTC.